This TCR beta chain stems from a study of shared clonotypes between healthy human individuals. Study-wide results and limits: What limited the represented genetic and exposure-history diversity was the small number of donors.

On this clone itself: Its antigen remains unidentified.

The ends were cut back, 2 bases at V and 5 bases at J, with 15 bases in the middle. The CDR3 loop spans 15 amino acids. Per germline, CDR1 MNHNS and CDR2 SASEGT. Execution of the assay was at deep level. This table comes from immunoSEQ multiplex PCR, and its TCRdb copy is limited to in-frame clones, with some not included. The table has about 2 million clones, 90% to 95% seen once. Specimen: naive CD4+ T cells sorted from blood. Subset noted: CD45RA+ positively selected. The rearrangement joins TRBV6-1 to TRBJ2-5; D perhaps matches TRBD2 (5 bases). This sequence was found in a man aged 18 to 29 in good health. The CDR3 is CASSERTRAQETQYF. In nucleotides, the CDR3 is TGTGCCAGCAGTGAAAGGACGAGGGCGCAGGAGACCCAGTACTTC.